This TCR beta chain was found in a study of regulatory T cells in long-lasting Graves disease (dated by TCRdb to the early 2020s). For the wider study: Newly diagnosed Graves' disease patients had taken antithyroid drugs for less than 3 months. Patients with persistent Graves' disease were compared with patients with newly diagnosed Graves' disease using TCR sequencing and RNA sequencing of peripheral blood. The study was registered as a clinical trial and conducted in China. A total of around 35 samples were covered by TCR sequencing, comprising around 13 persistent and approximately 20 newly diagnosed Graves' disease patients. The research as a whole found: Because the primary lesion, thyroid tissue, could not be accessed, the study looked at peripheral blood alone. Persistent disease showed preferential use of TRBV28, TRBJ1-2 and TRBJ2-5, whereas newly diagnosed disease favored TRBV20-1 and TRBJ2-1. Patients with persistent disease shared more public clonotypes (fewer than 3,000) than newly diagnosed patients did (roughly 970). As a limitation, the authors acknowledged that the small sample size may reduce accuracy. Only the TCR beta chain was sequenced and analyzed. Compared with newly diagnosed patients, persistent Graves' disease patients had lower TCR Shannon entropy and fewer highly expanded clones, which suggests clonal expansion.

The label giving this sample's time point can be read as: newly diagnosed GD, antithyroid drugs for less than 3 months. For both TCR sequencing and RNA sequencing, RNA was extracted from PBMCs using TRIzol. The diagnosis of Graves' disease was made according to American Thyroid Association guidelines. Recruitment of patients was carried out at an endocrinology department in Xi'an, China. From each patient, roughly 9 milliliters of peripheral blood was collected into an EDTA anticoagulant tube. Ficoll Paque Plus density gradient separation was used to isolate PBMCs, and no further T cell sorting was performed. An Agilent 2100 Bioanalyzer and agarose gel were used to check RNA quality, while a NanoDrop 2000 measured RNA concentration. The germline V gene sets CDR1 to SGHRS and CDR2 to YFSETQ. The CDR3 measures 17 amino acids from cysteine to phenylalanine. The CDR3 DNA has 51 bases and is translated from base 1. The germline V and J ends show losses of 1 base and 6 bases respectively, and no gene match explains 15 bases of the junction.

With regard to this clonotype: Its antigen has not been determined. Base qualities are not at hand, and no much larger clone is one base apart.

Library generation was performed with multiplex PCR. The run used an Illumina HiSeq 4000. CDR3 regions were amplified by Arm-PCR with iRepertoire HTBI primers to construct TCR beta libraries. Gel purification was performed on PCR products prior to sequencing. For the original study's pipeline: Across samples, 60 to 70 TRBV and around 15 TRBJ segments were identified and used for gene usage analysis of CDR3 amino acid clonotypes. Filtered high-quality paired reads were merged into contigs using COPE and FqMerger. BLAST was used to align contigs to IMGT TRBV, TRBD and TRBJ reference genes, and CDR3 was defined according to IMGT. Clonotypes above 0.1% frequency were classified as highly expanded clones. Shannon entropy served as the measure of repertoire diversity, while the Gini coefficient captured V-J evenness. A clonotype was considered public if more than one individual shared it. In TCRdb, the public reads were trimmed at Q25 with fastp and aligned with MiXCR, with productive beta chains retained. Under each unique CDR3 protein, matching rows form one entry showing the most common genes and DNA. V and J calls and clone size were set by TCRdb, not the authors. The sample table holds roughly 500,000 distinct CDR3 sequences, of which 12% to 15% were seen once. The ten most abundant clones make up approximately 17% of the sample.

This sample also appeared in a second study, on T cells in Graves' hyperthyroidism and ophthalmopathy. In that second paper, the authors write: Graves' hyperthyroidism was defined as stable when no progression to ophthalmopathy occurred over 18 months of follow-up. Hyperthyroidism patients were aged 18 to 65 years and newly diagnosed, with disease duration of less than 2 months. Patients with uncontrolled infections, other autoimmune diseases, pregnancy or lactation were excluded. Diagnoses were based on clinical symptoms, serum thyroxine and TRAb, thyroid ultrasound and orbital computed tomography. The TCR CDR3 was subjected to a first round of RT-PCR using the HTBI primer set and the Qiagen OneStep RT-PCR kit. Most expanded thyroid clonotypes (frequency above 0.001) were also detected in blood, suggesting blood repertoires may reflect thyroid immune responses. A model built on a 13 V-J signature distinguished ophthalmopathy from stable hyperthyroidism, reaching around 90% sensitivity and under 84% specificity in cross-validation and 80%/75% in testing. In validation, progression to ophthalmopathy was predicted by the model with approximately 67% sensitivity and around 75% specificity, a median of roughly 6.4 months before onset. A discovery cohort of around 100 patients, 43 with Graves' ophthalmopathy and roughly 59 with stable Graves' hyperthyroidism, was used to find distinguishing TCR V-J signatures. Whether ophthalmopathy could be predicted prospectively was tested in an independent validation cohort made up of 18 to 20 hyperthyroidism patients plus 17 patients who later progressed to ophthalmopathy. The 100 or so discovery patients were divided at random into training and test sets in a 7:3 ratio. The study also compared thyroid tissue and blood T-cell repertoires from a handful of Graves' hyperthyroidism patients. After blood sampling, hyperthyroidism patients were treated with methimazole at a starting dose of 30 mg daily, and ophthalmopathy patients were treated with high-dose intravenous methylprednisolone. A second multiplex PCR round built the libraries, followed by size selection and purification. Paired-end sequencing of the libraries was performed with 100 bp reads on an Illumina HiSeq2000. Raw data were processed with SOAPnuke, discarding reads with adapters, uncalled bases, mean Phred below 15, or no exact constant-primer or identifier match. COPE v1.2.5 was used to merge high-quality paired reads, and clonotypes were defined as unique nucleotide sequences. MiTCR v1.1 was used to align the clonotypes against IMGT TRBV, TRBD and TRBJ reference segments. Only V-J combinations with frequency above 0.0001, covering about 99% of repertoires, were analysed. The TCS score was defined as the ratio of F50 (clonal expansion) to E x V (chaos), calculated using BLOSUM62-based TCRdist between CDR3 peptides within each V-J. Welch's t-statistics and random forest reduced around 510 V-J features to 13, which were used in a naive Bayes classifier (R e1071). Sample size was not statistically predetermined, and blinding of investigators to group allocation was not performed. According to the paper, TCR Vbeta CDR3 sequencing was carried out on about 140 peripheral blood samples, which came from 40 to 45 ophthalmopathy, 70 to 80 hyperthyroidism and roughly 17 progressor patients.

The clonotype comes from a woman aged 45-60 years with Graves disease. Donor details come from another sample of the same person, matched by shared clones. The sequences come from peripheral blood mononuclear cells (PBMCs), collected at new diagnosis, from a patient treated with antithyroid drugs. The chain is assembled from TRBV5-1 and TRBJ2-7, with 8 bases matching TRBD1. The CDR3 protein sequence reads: CASSLQGANYPLAEQYF. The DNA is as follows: TGCGCCAGCAGCTTGCAGGGGGCGAATTATCCCCTCGCCGAGCAGTACTTC. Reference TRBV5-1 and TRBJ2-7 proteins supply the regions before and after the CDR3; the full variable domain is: KAGVTQTPRYLIKTRGQQVTLSCSPISGHRSVSWYQQTPGQGLQFLFEYFSETQRNKGNFPGRFSGRQFSNSRSEMNVSTLELGDSALYLCASSLQGANYPLAEQYFGPGTRLTVT.